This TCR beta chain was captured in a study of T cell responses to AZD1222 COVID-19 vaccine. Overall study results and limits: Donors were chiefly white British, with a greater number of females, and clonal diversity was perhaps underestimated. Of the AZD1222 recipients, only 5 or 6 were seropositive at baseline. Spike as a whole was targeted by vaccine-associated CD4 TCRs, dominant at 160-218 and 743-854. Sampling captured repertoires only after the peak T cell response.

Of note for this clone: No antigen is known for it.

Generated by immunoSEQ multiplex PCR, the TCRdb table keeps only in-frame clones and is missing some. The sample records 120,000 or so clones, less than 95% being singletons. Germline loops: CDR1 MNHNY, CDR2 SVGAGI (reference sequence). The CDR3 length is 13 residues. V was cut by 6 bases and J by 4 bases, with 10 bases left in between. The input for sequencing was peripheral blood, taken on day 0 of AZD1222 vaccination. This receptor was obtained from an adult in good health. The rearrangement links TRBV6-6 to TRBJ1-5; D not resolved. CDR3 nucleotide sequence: TGTGCCAGCAGCCGGGGTTTTAATCAGCCCCAGCATTTT. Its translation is CASSRGFNQPQHF.